Listed here are 24 T cell receptor beta chains from one sample, sequenced in a study of shared clonotypes between healthy human individuals (dated by TCRdb to the early 2020s). Library preparation employed the immunoSEQ multiplex PCR assay. As stored in TCRdb, this immuneACCESS dataset retains in-frame rearrangements with V and J assigned. A fraction of the clones does not appear; measured against another copy, unresolved V genes explain less than half of the discrepancy, and the remainder lacks a known reason. This sample is represented by about 2.4 million clones; roughly 93% of them were singletons. The ten largest clones capture roughly 0.36% of the sample. Sequenced material: naive CD4+ T cells from PBMCs. The cell subset or site label here, explained by the study, means: CD45RA+ positively selected. The source is a young man in good health. Some clones in this sample may be carry-over from other donors' samples.

The table lists this clone with a count of one. The chain joins TRBV18 to TRBJ1-2; a possible D gene is TRBD1 (6 bases). Germline CDR1 is KGHSH and CDR2 is LQKENI. The CDR3 contains 15 residues. V dropped 0 bases and J dropped 5 bases, with 13 bases sitting between them. The DNA of the CDR3 is TGTGCCAGCTCACCACCCAGGGACACGATTTATGGCTACACCTTC. Protein: CASSPPRDTIYGYTF. The full variable domain, in which reference TRBV18 and TRBJ1-2 provide the parts outside the CDR3, is NAGVMQNPRHLVRRRGQEARLRCSPMKGHSHVYWYRQLPEEGLKFMVYLQKENIIDESGMPKERFSAEFPKEGPSILRIQQVVRGDSAAYFCASSPPRDTIYGYTFGSGTRLTVV.

This chain joins TRBV4-1 and TRBJ1-4, with D unresolved. Germline values: CDR1 MGHRA, CDR2 YSYEKL. The CDR3 consists of 13 residues. V was cut by 1 base and J by 1 base, with 1 base left in between. CDR3 amino acids: CASSQVTNEKLFF. The CDR3 DNA reads as TGCGCCAGCAGCCAAGTAACTAATGAAAAACTGTTTTTT.

V is TRBV2 and J is TRBJ2-7; TRBD2 agrees at 9 bases. V shed 8 bases and J 5 bases; nucleotides not matched to a gene: 7. This CDR3 is 13 amino acids long. CDR1 is SNHLY and CDR2 is FYNNEI in the germline V gene. The CDR3 DNA sequence: TGTGCCAGCGAGACTAGCGGCCCCCACGAGCAGTACTTC. Translated: CASETSGPHEQYF.

This clone was picked up one time. This sequence joins TRBV5-1 and TRBJ2-7; D might be TRBD1 (5 bases). Germline lookup yields CDR1 SGHRS and CDR2 YFSETQ. V was pared by 4 bases and J by 0 bases, with 17 bases between. This CDR3 contains 16 residues. The CDR3, as DNA: TGCGCCAGCAGCCCCGACCCGACAGCGAGCTCCTACGAGCAGTACTTC. Translation gives CASSPDPTASSYEQYF. Full variable domain (missing parts from reference TRBV5-1 and TRBJ2-7): KAGVTQTPRYLIKTRGQQVTLSCSPISGHRSVSWYQQTPGQGLQFLFEYFSETQRNKGNFPGRFSGRQFSNSRSEMNVSTLELGDSALYLCASSPDPTASSYEQYFGPGTRLTVT.

The sample holds one count of this clone. The rearrangement links TRBV7-8 to TRBJ2-6, with 7 bases matching TRBD1. V lost 5 bases and J lost 3; bases outside the gene matches: 4. The CDR3 sequence is 15 residues long. CDR1 is SGHVS, CDR2 FQNEAQ, per germline. This chain's CDR3 is CASSLTGFGANVLTF. DNA of the CDR3: TGTGCCAGCAGCCTGACAGGGTTTGGGGCCAACGTCCTGACTTTC.

Regarding this clone: Other DNA sequences in this sample translate to the same CDR3. The genes are TRBV4-1 and TRBJ1-5; TRBD1 might be the D (5 bases). Trimming shortened V by 4 bases and J by 7 bases, and 14 bases separated the two germline ends. The CDR3 sequence is 14 residues long. Germline values: CDR1 MGHRA, CDR2 YSYEKL. The chain's CDR3 is CASSLSGGGQPQHF. The CDR3 region has the DNA TGCGCCAGCAGCCTGTCCGGGGGGGGGCAGCCCCAGCATTTT.

V is TRBV2 and J is TRBJ2-1; 15 bases agree with TRBD2. V gave up 6 bases and J gave up 5 bases; unmatched junction bases: 11. Germline CDR1 is SNHLY and CDR2 is FYNNEI. The CDR3 spans 18 residues. The CDR3 coding sequence is TGTGCCAGCAGCACTCCGGGACTAGCGGGAGGAAACAACAATGAGCAGTTCTTC. Amino acids: CASSTPGLAGGNNNEQFF.

The V call is TRBV28, the J call TRBJ1-2, with TRBD1 matching over 10 bases. The length of the CDR3 is 17 residues. Germline V gene lookup returns CDR1 MDHEN and CDR2 SYDVKM. Losses at the gene ends were 5 bases for V and 4 bases for J; bases not matched to a gene: 13. The CDR3 reads CASSPSGTGAFIYGYTF. Here the CDR3 DNA reads TGTGCCAGCAGTCCATCCGGGACAGGGGCCTTCATCTATGGCTACACCTTC.

The CDR3 here is CASGGGARGRQETQYF. In nucleotides, the CDR3 is TGTGCCAGCGGGGGTGGGGCGAGGGGGCGTCAAGAGACCCAGTACTTC. The V and J genes are TRBV7-6 and TRBJ2-5; TRBD1 agrees at 7 bases. The CDR3 totals 16 residues. The V gene end was trimmed by 8 bases and the J gene end by 2 bases; junction bases not matched to a gene: 14. Per the germline V gene, CDR1 is SGHVS and CDR2 is FNYEAQ.

The gene calls are TRBV7-2 and TRBJ2-1, with a possible D match to TRBD1 (5 bases). The ends were cut back, 5 bases at V and 9 bases at J, with 11 bases in the middle. The length of the CDR3 is 12 residues. Per the germline V gene, CDR1 is SGHTA and CDR2 is FQGNSA. CDR3 residues: CASSRQGIEQFF. CDR3 bases: TGTGCCAGCAGCCGTCAGGGTATTGAGCAGTTCTTC. The whole variable domain, filled in from reference TRBV7-2 and TRBJ2-1, reads GAGVSQSPSNKVTEKGKDVELRCDPISGHTALYWYRQSLGQGLEFLIYFQGNSAPDKSGLPSDRFSAERTGGSVSTLTIQRTQQEDSAVYLCASSRQGIEQFFGPGTRLTVL.

The DNA for the CDR3 is TGTGCCAGCAGTTTATCGATAGCGGGCCGCTACGAGCAGTACTTC. Translation gives CASSLSIAGRYEQYF. The V and J genes are TRBV27 and TRBJ2-7; TRBD2 agrees at 7 bases. The germline CDR1 and CDR2 sequences are MNHEY and SMNVEV (reference sequence). The length of the CDR3 is 15 residues. V lost 0 bases and J lost 3; bases outside the gene matches: 5.

This chain uses TRBV7-3 with TRBJ2-1; TRBD2 matches at 13 bases. Looked up from germline, CDR1 is SGHTA and CDR2 is FQGTGA. V lost 1 base and J lost 9; bases outside the gene matches: 6. The CDR3 consists of 16 residues. CDR3 sequence reads: CASSLMGTSGKSEQFF. The CDR3 bases are TGTGCCAGCAGCTTAATGGGGACTAGCGGGAAAAGTGAGCAGTTCTTC.

V is TRBV5-6 and J is TRBJ2-2; maybe TRBD1 (5 bases). Trimming left V 4 bases short and J 3 bases short, with 13 bases between. The CDR3 length is 15 residues. The germline V gene encodes CDR1 SGHDT and CDR2 YYEEEE. The CDR3, as DNA: TGTGCCAGCAGCGGGGCCCTGATATACACCGGGGAGCTGTTTTTT. Translated, it gives CASSGALIYTGELFF.

Notes on this clone: This sample also contains other DNA sequences that code for the same CDR3. The V gene is TRBV10-3, the J gene TRBJ2-7; 11 bases are a match to TRBD2. This CDR3 region has 15 residues. Germline CDR1 and CDR2: ENHRY and SYGVKD. Trimming at V came to 2 bases and at J to 3 bases, leaving 3 bases not matched to a gene. CDR3 coding DNA: TGTGCCATCAGTGAGGGAACTAGCGGGAGCTACGAGCAGTACTTC. Amino acid sequence: CAISEGTSGSYEQYF.

This clone was found a few times. CDR3 loop: CASSEGSFGDQYQPQHF. The CDR3 coding sequence is TGTGCCAGCAGCGAGGGATCTTTCGGGGATCAGTATCAGCCCCAGCATTTT. This sequence joins TRBV9 and TRBJ1-5; D not resolved. CDR3 length: 17 residues. Germline CDR1 and CDR2: SGDLS and YYNGEE. V was shortened by 3 bases and J by 5 bases, with 21 bases between the two germline ends.

The chain couples TRBV5-1 to TRBJ1-5; the D is unclear. CDR1 is SGHRS and CDR2 is YFSETQ in the germline V gene. With 0 bases removed from V and 0 bases from J, the gap between germline ends came to 4 bases. The CDR3 is 14 residues long. The CDR3 region is CASSLDHSNQPQHF. The CDR3 region has the DNA TGCGCCAGCAGCTTGGATCATAGCAATCAGCCCCAGCATTTT.

The rearrangement joins TRBV7-3 to TRBJ2-1, with D hard to call. Trimming shortened V by 1 base and J by 7 bases, and 11 bases separated the two germline ends. The CDR3 runs 14 residues. CDR1 is SGHTA, CDR2 FQGTGA, per germline. CDR3 region: CASSLIGSLNEQFF. The CDR3 DNA reads as TGTGCCAGCAGCTTAATAGGTAGCTTAAATGAGCAGTTCTTC.

This clone turned up a few times. The chain recombines TRBV5-6 with TRBJ1-1; no firm D call. V was trimmed by 2 bases and J by 1 base, leaving 3 bases between them. Germline CDR1 and CDR2: SGHDT and YYEEEE. The CDR3 spans 12 residues. CDR3 sequence: CASSFWNTEAFF. The DNA of the CDR3 is TGTGCCAGCAGCTTTTGGAACACTGAAGCTTTCTTT.

This clone was counted a single time. Other nucleotide sequences from this sample produce the same CDR3. The chain has TRBV7-6 and TRBJ2-1; D unresolved. There are 15 residues in the CDR3. Germline V lookup: CDR1 SGHVS, CDR2 FNYEAQ. Trimming removed 1 base from V and 1 base from J, with 8 bases in between. The CDR3 loop reads CASSLGGQSYNEQFF. The DNA for the CDR3 is TGTGCCAGCAGCTTAGGGGGTCAGTCCTACAATGAGCAGTTCTTC.

The genes are TRBV7-2 and TRBJ2-3; D gene unclear. Germline CDR1 and CDR2: SGHTA and FQGNSA. Trimming took off 4 bases at V and 0 bases at J, with 14 bases between the two ends. The CDR3 runs to 16 residues. CDR3 sequence (DNA): TGTGCCAGCAGCTCCGTCGGCTGGGGAAGCACAGATACGCAGTATTTT. Its protein product is CASSSVGWGSTDTQYF.

The chain links TRBV6-4 to TRBJ1-5, with D unclear. Trimming removed 6 bases from V and 6 bases from J, with 15 bases in between. The CDR3 has 14 amino acids. Germline V gene lookup returns CDR1 MRHNA and CDR2 SNTAGT. This CDR3 is CASRNRRRPQPQHF. CDR3 DNA: TGTGCCAGCAGGAATAGACGGAGGCCTCAGCCCCAGCATTTT.

This sequence joins TRBV18 and TRBJ1-2, with a tentative D call TRBD1 (6 bases). From germline, CDR1 is KGHSH and CDR2 LQKENI. V dropped 1 base and J dropped 6 bases, with 12 bases sitting between them. The CDR3 covers 14 residues. This chain's CDR3 is CASSPQETGNGYTF. The CDR3 bases are TGTGCCAGCTCACCACAAGAAACAGGGAATGGCTACACCTTC.

The V call is TRBV7-2, the J call TRBJ2-3; D is possibly TRBD2 (5 bases). The germline CDR1 and CDR2 sequences are SGHTA and FQGNSA. This CDR3 comprises 15 residues. V dropped 0 bases and J dropped 8 bases, with 15 bases sitting between them. CDR3 DNA sequence: TGTGCCAGCAGCTTAGCCTTCCCACTGGCGGGTACGCAGTATTTT. It yields the protein CASSLAFPLAGTQYF. The full variable domain, with the rest looked up from reference TRBV7-2 and TRBJ2-3, is GAGVSQSPSNKVTEKGKDVELRCDPISGHTALYWYRQSLGQGLEFLIYFQGNSAPDKSGLPSDRFSAERTGGSVSTLTIQRTQQEDSAVYLCASSLAFPLAGTQYFGPGTRLTVL.

CDR3 loop: CASSPRDRVYGYTF. CDR3 bases: TGTGCCAGTAGTCCTCGGGACAGAGTTTATGGCTACACCTTC. The chain couples TRBV19 to TRBJ1-2, with TRBD1 matching over 7 bases. Losses at the gene ends were 5 bases for V and 5 bases for J; bases not matched to a gene: 8. Germline V gives CDR1 LNHDA, CDR2 SQIVND (reference sequence). The CDR3 sequence is 14 residues long.